These T cell receptor beta chains were read from a single sample in a study of long-term antiretroviral therapy in people with HIV. Some clones are missing from TCRdb's copy, which holds only in-frame ones; the method was immunoSEQ multiplex PCR. The sample carries about 20,000 clones, 80% to 95% recorded once. Source: unsorted PBMCs, taken 4.4 years after starting antiretroviral therapy. The source is a woman between 45 and 60 years old with HIV. Each CDR3 is given with its conserved first and last residue. The D gene is left open where the match is weak. Not every row has a clone size; where given, it reads once, few, many or a size class.

>TRBV7-3|.|TRBJ1-6|.
TGTGCCAGCAGCACTGGGGGGAGGGGAGATTCACCCCTCCACTTT
CASSTGGRGDSPLHF
>TRBV5-1|TRBD1|TRBJ1-6|.
TGCGCCAGCAGCTTCGGCCGGACAGGAGTGTCCGTCGGGAATTCACCCCTCCACTTT
CASSFGRTGVSVGNSPLHF
>TRBV11-3|TRBD2|TRBJ2-1|.
TGTGCCAGCAGCGCGGGGGGGAATGAGCAGTTCTTC
CASSAGGNEQFF
>TRBV20-1|.|TRBJ1-2|.
TGCAGTGCTAACAGTGGGTATGGCTACACCTTC
CSANSGYGYTF
>TRBV5-6|.|TRBJ1-1|.
TGTGCCAGCAGCGGCCTGCAGGGAAAGAACACTGAAGCTTTCTTT
CASSGLQGKNTEAFF
>TRBV27|.|TRBJ2-2|.
TGTGCCAGCAGTCGGATAGTGGGGTTGAACACCGGGGAGCTGTTTTTT
CASSRIVGLNTGELFF
>TRBV10-3|.|TRBJ1-5|.
TGTGCCATCAGCCCAGCTAGCAATCAGCCCCAGCATTTT
CAISPASNQPQHF
>TRBV7-3|TRBD1|TRBJ2-3|.
TGTGCCAGCAGCATTGGACAGGGTCAGGTCCCAGATACGCAGTATTTT
CASSIGQGQVPDTQYF
>TRBV30|TRBD1|TRBJ2-1|.
TGTGCCTGGAGCGGACAGGAATACATCAATGAGCAGTTCTTC
CAWSGQEYINEQFF
>TRBV10-1|TRBD1|TRBJ1-5|.
TGCGCCAGCAGTGACCCTAGACAGGGGGCCAGCAATCAGCCCCAGCATTTT
CASSDPRQGASNQPQHF
>TRBV9|.|TRBJ2-3|.
TGTGCCAGCAATCCCTCCGACTCACCCTGGAGGGGGCAGTATTTT
CASNPSDSPWRGQYF
>TRBV12-5|.|TRBJ1-2|.
TGTGCTAGTGGTTTTCCAGGGAGGGACTATGGCTACACCTTC
CASGFPGRDYGYTF
>TRBV6-1|.|TRBJ2-2|.
TGTGCCAGCCGGTGGGGGCGCGACACCGGGGAGCTGTTTTTT
CASRWGRDTGELFF
>TRBV5-4|TRBD1|TRBJ2-1|.
TGTGCCAGCAGGTGGGGGACAGTTGCCTACAATGAGCAGTTCTTC
CASRWGTVAYNEQFF
>TRBV27|.|TRBJ1-1|.
TGTGCCAGCAGTCCCTATCCGGGACACCCTGAAGCTTTCTTT
CASSPYPGHPEAFF
>TRBV5-1|TRBD1|TRBJ1-2|.
TGCGCCAGCAGCTTAACAGGGGTCGACTATGGCTACACCTTC
CASSLTGVDYGYTF
>TRBV5-1|.|TRBJ1-1|.
TGCGCCAGCAGCTTGGAAACAGGCATGAACACTGAAGCTTTCTTT
CASSLETGMNTEAFF
>TRBV7-2|.|TRBJ1-2|.
TGTGCCAGCAGCTTAGATGGTAACTATGGCTACACCTTC
CASSLDGNYGYTF
>TRBV29-1|TRBD2|TRBJ2-2|.
TGCAGCGTTGGAAGGCTCGGGGGGGCGTCCGGGGAGCTGTTTTTT
CSVGRLGGASGELFF
>TRBV5-1|.|TRBJ1-3|.
TGCGCCAGCAGCGGGGACGGCTCTGGAAACACCATATATTTT
CASSGDGSGNTIYF
>TRBV2|.|TRBJ1-5|.
TGTGCCAGCAGCCGGCTAAGCAATCAGCCCCAGCATTTT
CASSRLSNQPQHF
>TRBV27|TRBD1|TRBJ2-2|.
TGTGCCAGCAGTTACAGGGGGCCCGGGGAGCTGTTTTTT
CASSYRGPGELFF
>TRBV2|.|TRBJ1-2|.
TGTGCCAGCAGCCAGGGGAGAGCTAACTATGGCTACACCTTC
CASSQGRANYGYTF
>TRBV25-1|.|TRBJ1-4|.
TGTGCCAGCAGTGAGCTCGGGGGGGGTAATGAAAAACTGTTTTTT
CASSELGGGNEKLFF
>TRBV6-1|.|TRBJ2-7|.
TGTGCCAGCAGTGAATTCTTTCCGGACAGTTCCTACGAGCAGTACTTC
CASSEFFPDSSYEQYF
>TRBV6-5|.|TRBJ2-7|.
TGTGCCAGCAGTTACCGCAGCTTC
CASSYRSF
>TRBV5-1|.|TRBJ1-1|once
TGCGCCAGCAGCTTGGCCTCAGGGTACATGAACACTGAAGCTTTCTTT
CASSLASGYMNTEAFF